The clone carrying this TCR beta chain has a count of ten or more. Its antigen is unknown. This specimen comes from a study of CD8 T cells in ankylosing spondylitis. TCRdb used MiXCR to reprocess the 5' RACE reads, holding one entry per CDR3 protein. The top ten hold under 15% of the sample, which has a few hundred thousand distinct CDR3 sequences, about 20% seen once. Trimming removed 5 bases at V and 0 bases at J, with 14 bases between. This CDR3 has 16 residues. CDR1 MNHNS and CDR2 SASEGT come from the germline V gene. Study conclusions and caveats: What seemed typical of ankylosing spondylitis blood was a TCR beta motif built from 7 or 8 highly homologous variants. Disease-linked clones were reportedly significantly enriched in matched ankylosing spondylitis synovial fluid. Both synovial fluid and blood in reactive arthritis had previously been reported to carry some motif variants.

The V gene is TRBV6-1, the J gene TRBJ2-1, with TRBD1 as a possible D gene (5 bases). Material for sequencing was blood, either unsorted or a sorted T cell fraction (not recorded which). The TCR was taken from a male donor with ankylosing spondylitis or in good health (not recorded which). CDR3 sequence (DNA): TGTGCCAGCAGTCTAGGGGATTCGAGCTCCTACAATGAGCAGTTCTTC. Its protein is CASSLGDSSSYNEQFF.